This is a list of T cell receptor beta chains from one sample in a study of T cells in localized non-small cell lung cancer. The method was immunoSEQ multiplex PCR; TCRdb's version includes in-frame clones alone and lacks a portion of them. The data hold around 41,000 clones, with roughly 86% observed a single time. Sequences were derived from peripheral blood, sampled before any cancer treatment. The origin of the receptors is a female donor older than 55 with stage I squamous cell lung carcinoma. CDR3s include the opening cysteine and the closing phenylalanine or tryptophan. Each record gives: V gene, CDR3 length, J gene, CDR3 protein.

>TRBV19|15|TRBJ2-3
CASSIGHGRSDTQYF
>TRBV6-6|12|TRBJ2-5
CASSYGSETQYF
>TRBV9|17|TRBJ2-7
CASSVGLAGGFSYEQYF
>TRBV18|17|TRBJ1-3
CASSPVGQLVSGNTIYF
>TRBV6-4|16|TRBJ2-7
CASTLTGGTRPLEQYF
>TRBV5-6|17|TRBJ2-3
CASSLVFRGVSTDTQYF
>TRBV29-1|14|TRBJ1-1
CSVATGTGLTEAFF
>TRBV30|14|TRBJ2-7
CAWSAGTSVHEQYF
>TRBV10-3|14|TRBJ2-7
CAISDRTGAKEQYF
>TRBV11-2|12|TRBJ2-5
CASSLVGETQYF
>TRBV10-3|15|TRBJ2-5
CAISATGRDGETQYF
>TRBV6-4|15|TRBJ1-1
CASSPRTDGIIEAFF
>TRBV19|14|TRBJ1-1
CASSIDNPGQVTFF
>TRBV4-1|17|TRBJ2-1
CASSQGDAYLGPGGQFF
>TRBV2|16|TRBJ1-5
CASSEMQGGSNQPQHF
>TRBV10-3|16|TRBJ2-1
CAISASPRTGVNEQFF
>TRBV15|15|TRBJ2-7
CATSRDLQGAYEQYF
>TRBV9|15|TRBJ2-3
CASSRGTGSTDTQYF
>TRBV19|12|TRBJ2-1
CASRGIYNEQFF
>TRBV7-9|14|TRBJ1-1
CASSYRQGDTEAFF
>TRBV6-5|14|TRBJ1-5
CATAEGGGNQPQHF
>TRBV14|14|TRBJ1-4
CASSQVRGGEKLFF
>TRBV7-2|14|TRBJ1-5
CASSARGGDQPQHF
>TRBV2|14|TRBJ1-1
CASSDLSRNTEAFF
>TRBV10-1|17|TRBJ2-2
CASSESRVAAFTGELFF
>TRBV30|10|TRBJ2-5
CAWRKETQYF
>TRBV19|14|TRBJ1-1
CASSWRGRPTEAFF
>TRBV9|15|TRBJ2-5
CASSVVHGGQETQYF
>TRBV9|16|TRBJ2-5
CASSAPGTGVGETQYF
>TRBV11-2|12|TRBJ1-2
CASSPDGYGYTF
>TRBV6-1|11|TRBJ2-1
CASSEWAEQFF
>TRBV18|17|TRBJ2-7
CASSPLAGQSIQGEQYF
>TRBV6-5|15|TRBJ2-6
CASNRQVSGANVLTF
>TRBV19|16|TRBJ2-1
CASRERTGTRVHEQFF
>TRBV4-3|15|TRBJ2-7
CASSHRSGGDYEQYF
>TRBV25-1|17|TRBJ2-5
CASSEYIPIRYQETQYF